Listed below are T cell receptor beta chains from one sample, sequenced in a study of CD8 T cells in Susac syndrome. TCRdb re-derived calls from the immunoSEQ multiplex PCR reads in MiXCR, one entry per CDR3 protein. The table records around 26,000 distinct CDR3 sequences, roughly 92% of them present only once. Source material: CD8+ T cells from PBMCs. These receptors were collected from a human donor in good health. Both conserved end residues are part of each CDR3. Fields, in order: V gene, clone size, CDR3 length, D gene, J gene, CDR3 DNA, CDR3 protein. D genes are given only for firm matches. Clone size is stated in some rows and not others, as once, few, many or a class when expanded.

>TRBV5-6|NA|13|NA|TRBJ1-1
TGTGCCAGCAGCTTGGACATGAACACTGAAGCTTTCTTT
CASSLDMNTEAFF
>TRBV7-2|NA|14|TRBD2|TRBJ2-7
TGTGCCAGCAGCTTGATTAGCGGGGGGGACGAGCAGTACTTC
CASSLISGGDEQYF
>TRBV2|NA|13|NA|TRBJ2-5
TGTGCCAGCAGGGAGGGATGGGAAGAGACCCAGTACTTC
CASREGWEETQYF
>TRBV14|once|15|NA|TRBJ1-1
TGTGCCAGCAGCCAAGACGGGGGCAGGGACACTGAAGCTTTCTTT
CASSQDGGRDTEAFF
>TRBV5-1|NA|13|NA|TRBJ2-7
TGCGCCAGCAGCTTGGGAATATTCTACGAGCAGTACTTC
CASSLGIFYEQYF
>TRBV5-1|NA|17|NA|TRBJ2-1
TGCGCCAGCAGCCCCGTGGGGGCTTCAGGGTTTACGAATGAGCAGTTCTTC
CASSPVGASGFTNEQFF
>TRBV11-2|NA|14|NA|TRBJ1-1
TGTGCCAGCAGCTTCAGGGTGGTGAACACTGAAGCTTTCTTT
CASSFRVVNTEAFF
>TRBV12-3/TRBV12-4|NA|15|NA|TRBJ2-1
TGTGCCAGCAGCCCGAGTGGGGTCCCCTACAATGAGCAGTTCTTC
CASSPSGVPYNEQFF
>TRBV10-1|NA|14|NA|TRBJ1-5
TGCGCCAGCGGGCCTGGCTGGGAAGGCCAGCCCCAGCATTTT
CASGPGWEGQPQHF
>TRBV29-1|NA|14|TRBD1|TRBJ2-1
TGCAGCGCCGGGAGGACAGGGGTTCACAATGAGCAGTTCTTC
CSAGRTGVHNEQFF
>TRBV10-1|few|17|TRBD1|TRBJ1-5
TGCGCCAGCAGTGCACCTTACAGGGGTTGGGTCGATCAGCCCCAGCATTTT
CASSAPYRGWVDQPQHF
>TRBV7-9|NA|15|TRBD2|TRBJ2-1
TGTGCCAGCAGCTCGGGACTAGCGTTCTACAATGAGCAGTTCTTC
CASSSGLAFYNEQFF
>TRBV4-3|NA|15|NA|TRBJ1-4
TGCGCCAGCAGCCAAGGGGGACGGGGTAATGAAAAACTGTTTTTT
CASSQGGRGNEKLFF
>TRBV29-1|NA|12|NA|TRBJ2-7
TGCAGCGTTAGCGTAGGCTCCTACGAGCAGTACTTC
CSVSVGSYEQYF
>TRBV3-1|NA|16|TRBD1|TRBJ2-1
TGTGCCAGCAGCCAGCACGGGACAGGGTTCTACAATGAGCAGTTCTTC
CASSQHGTGFYNEQFF
>TRBV20-1|NA|13|NA|TRBJ2-1
TGCAGTGCTGCGGTAGCGACATACAATGAGCAGTTCTTC
CSAAVATYNEQFF
>TRBV7-2|NA|15|NA|TRBJ2-1
TGTGCCAGCAGCTTAGGCAGTGTTTCCTACAATGAGCAGTTCTTC
CASSLGSVSYNEQFF
>TRBV29-1|NA|13|TRBD2|TRBJ2-3
TGCAGCGCCTTAGCGGGGGGCACAGATACGCAGTATTTT
CSALAGGTDTQYF
>TRBV18|NA|16|TRBD2|TRBJ2-1
TGTGCCAGCTCACCCCAGACTAGCGGGACCTGGAATGAGCAGTTCTTC
CASSPQTSGTWNEQFF